This entry concerns a single TCR beta chain. Its antigen is unidentified. A much bigger clone sits one base away, suggesting this may be a read error. This entry is derived from a study of spatial heterogeneity in lung cancer. General study points: Expanded TCR counts, ubiquitous and regional, correlated respectively with ubiquitous and regional nonsynonymous mutation counts. Counts of expanded intratumoral alpha and beta TCRs tracked tumor mutation counts.

TCRdb reprocessed the 5' RACE reads via MiXCR and lists one record per CDR3 protein. The data hold around 100,000 distinct CDR3 sequences, with under 4.5% observed a single time. The length of the CDR3 is 11 residues. Germline values: CDR1 SNHLY, CDR2 FYNNEI. Stated time point: sample taken at primary tumor resection. The chain uses TRBV2 and TRBJ1-4; D is undetermined. The material sequenced was lung tumor tissue, taken at surgery. The TCR sequence derives from a male donor with early-stage non-small cell lung cancer. For the CDR3, the DNA is TGTGCCAGCAGAGGAAATGAAAAACTGCTTTTT. This gives the protein CASRGNEKLLF.